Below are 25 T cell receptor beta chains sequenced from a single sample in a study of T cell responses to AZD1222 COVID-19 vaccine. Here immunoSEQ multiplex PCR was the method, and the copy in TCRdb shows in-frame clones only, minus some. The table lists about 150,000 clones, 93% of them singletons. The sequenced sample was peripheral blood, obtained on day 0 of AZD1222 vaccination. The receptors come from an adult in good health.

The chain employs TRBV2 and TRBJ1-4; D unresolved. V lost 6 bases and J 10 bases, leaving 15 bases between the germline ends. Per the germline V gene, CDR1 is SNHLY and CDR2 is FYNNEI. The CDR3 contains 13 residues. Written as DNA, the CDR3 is TGTGCCAGCAGGCAATCAAGGGAGGGAAAACTGTTTTTT. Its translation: CASRQSREGKLFF.

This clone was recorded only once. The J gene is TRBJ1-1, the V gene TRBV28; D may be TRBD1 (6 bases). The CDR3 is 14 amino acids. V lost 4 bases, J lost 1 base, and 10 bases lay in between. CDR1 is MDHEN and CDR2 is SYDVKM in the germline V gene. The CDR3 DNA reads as TGTGCCAGCAGTTCGCAGACAGGGAACACTGAAGCTTTCTTT. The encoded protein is CASSSQTGNTEAFF.

CDR3 amino acids: CASSFPGANVLTF. The CDR3 DNA is TGTGCCAGCAGTTTTCCTGGGGCCAACGTCCTGACTTTC. The chain links TRBV12-3 or TRBV12-4 to TRBJ2-6, with D unresolved. The length of the CDR3 is 13 residues. V dropped 3 bases and J dropped 2 bases, with 2 bases sitting between them.

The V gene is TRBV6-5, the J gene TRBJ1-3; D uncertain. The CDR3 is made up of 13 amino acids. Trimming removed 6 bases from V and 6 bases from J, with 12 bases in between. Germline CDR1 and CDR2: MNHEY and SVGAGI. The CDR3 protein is CASRPRRENTIYF. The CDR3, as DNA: TGTGCCAGCAGACCCCGACGGGAAAACACCATATATTTT.

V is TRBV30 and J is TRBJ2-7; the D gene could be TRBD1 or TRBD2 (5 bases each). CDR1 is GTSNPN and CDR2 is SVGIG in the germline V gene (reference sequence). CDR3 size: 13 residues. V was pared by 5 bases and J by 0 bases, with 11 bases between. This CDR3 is CAWARDLSYEQYF. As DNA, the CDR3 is TGTGCCTGGGCCCGGGACCTCTCCTACGAGCAGTACTTC.

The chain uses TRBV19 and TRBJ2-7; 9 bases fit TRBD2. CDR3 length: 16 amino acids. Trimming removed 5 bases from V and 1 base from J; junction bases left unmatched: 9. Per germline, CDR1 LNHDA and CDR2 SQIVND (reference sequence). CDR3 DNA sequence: TGTGCCAGTAGTCCCTGGCCGACTAGCGGATCCTACGAGCAGTACTTC. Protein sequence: CASSPWPTSGSYEQYF.

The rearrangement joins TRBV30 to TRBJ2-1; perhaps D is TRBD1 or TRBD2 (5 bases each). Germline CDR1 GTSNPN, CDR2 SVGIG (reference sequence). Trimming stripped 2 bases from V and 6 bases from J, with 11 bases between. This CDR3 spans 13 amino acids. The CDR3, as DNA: TGTGCCTGGAGTCCCGGGACCTCCAATGAGCAGTTCTTC. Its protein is CAWSPGTSNEQFF.

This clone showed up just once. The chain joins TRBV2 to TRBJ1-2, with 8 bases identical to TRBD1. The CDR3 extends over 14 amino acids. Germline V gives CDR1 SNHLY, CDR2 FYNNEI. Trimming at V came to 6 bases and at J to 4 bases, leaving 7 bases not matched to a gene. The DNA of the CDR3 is TGTGCCAGCAGGGAGGACAGGGTGAGCTATGGCTACACCTTC. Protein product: CASREDRVSYGYTF.

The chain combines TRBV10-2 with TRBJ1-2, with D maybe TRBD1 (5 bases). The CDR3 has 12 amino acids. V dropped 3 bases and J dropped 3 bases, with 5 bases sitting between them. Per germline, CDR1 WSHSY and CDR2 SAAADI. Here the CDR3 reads CASSEQDYGYTF. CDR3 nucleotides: TGCGCCAGCAGTGAACAGGACTATGGCTACACCTTC.

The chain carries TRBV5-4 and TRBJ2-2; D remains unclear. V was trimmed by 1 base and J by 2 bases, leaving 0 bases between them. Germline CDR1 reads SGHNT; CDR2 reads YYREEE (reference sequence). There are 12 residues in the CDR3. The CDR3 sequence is CASSLNTGELFF. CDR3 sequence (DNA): TGTGCCAGCAGCTTGAACACCGGGGAGCTGTTTTTT.

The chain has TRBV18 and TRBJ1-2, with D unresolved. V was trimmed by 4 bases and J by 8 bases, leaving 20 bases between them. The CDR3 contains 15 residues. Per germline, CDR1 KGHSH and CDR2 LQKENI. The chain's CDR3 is CASSRILGPEQGYTF. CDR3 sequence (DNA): TGTGCCAGCTCACGAATTCTAGGACCGGAGCAAGGCTACACCTTC.

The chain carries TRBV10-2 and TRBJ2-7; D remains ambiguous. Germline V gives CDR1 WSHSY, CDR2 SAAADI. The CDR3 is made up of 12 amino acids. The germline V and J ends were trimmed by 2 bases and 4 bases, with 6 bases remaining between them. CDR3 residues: CASSELLYEQYF. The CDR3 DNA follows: TGCGCCAGCAGTGAGCTACTGTACGAGCAGTACTTC.

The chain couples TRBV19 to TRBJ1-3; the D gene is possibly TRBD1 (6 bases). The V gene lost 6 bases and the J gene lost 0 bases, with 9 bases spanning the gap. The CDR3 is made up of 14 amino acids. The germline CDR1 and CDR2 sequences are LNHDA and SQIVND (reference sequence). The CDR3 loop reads CASRPGASGNTIYF. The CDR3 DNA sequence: TGTGCCAGTAGACCAGGGGCCTCTGGAAACACCATATATTTT.

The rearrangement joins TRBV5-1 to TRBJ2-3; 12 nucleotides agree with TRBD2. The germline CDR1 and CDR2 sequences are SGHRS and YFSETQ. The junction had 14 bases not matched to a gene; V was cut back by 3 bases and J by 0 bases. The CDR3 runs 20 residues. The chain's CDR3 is CASSSPGLAGLKRSTDTQYF. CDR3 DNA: TGCGCCAGCAGCTCACCGGGACTAGCGGGCCTAAAACGAAGCACAGATACGCAGTATTTT.

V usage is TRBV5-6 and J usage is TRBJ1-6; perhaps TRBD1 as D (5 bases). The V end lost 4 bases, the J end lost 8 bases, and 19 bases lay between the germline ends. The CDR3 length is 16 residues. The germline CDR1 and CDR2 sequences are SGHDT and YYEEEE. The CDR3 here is CASSPETGDLDSPLHF. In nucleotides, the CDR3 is TGTGCCAGCAGCCCTGAAACGGGGGATTTGGATTCACCCCTCCACTTT.

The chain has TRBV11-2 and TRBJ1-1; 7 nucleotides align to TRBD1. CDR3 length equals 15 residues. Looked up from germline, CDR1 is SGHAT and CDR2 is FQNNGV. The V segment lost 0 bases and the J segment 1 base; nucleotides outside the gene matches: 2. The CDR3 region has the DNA TGTGCCAGCAGCTTAGATCAGGGGGGGAACACTGAAGCTTTCTTT. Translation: CASSLDQGGNTEAFF.

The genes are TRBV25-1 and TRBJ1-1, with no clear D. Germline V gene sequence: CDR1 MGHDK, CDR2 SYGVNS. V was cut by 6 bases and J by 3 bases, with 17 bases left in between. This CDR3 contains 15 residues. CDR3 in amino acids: CASSDLKGSHTEAFF. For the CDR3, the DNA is TGTGCCAGCAGCGACCTTAAAGGGTCGCACACTGAAGCTTTCTTT.

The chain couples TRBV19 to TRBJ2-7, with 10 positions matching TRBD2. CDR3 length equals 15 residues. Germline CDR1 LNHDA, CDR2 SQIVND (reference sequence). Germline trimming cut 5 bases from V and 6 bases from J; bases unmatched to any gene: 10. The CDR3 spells CASSPRLAGASEQYF. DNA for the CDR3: TGTGCCAGTAGTCCACGCCTAGCGGGAGCCTCCGAGCAGTACTTC.

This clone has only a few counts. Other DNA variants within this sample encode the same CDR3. DNA for the CDR3: TGTGCCAGCTCCACCGGGACAGGAGATTCACCCCTCCACTTT. This gives the protein CASSTGTGDSPLHF. This chain joins TRBV18 and TRBJ1-6, with TRBD1 identical over 8 bases. The CDR3 runs 14 residues. Trimming cost V 6 bases and J 8 bases; bases outside gene matches: 6. Germline assignment: CDR1 KGHSH and CDR2 LQKENI.

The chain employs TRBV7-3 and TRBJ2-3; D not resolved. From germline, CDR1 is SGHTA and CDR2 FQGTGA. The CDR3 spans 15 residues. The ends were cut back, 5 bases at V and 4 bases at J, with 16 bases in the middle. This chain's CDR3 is CASSELAGPPDTQYF. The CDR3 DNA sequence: TGTGCCAGCAGCGAATTGGCCGGGCCGCCAGATACGCAGTATTTT. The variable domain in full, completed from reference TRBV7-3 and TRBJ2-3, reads GAGVSQTPSNKVTEKGKYVELRCDPISGHTALYWYRQSLGQGPEFLIYFQGTGAADDSGLPNDRFFAVRPEGSVSTLKIQRTERGDSAVYLCASSELAGPPDTQYFGPGTRLTVL.

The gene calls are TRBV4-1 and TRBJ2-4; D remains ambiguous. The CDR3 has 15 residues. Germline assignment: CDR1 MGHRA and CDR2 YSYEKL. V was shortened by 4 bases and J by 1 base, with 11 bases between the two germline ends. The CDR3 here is CASSLGVWAKNIQYF. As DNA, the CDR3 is TGCGCCAGCAGCCTCGGAGTGTGGGCCAAAAACATTCAGTACTTC.

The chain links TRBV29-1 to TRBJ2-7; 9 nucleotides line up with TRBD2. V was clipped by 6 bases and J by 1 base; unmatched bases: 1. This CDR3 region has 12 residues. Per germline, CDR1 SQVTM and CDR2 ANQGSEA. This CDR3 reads CSVAGGSYEQYF. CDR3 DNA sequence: TGCAGCGTAGCGGGAGGATCCTACGAGCAGTACTTC.

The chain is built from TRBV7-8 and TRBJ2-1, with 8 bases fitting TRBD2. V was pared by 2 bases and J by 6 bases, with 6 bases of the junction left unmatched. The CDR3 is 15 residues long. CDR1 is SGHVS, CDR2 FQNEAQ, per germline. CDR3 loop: CASSLLASGSNEQFF. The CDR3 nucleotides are TGTGCCAGCAGCTTACTGGCTAGCGGGTCCAATGAGCAGTTCTTC.

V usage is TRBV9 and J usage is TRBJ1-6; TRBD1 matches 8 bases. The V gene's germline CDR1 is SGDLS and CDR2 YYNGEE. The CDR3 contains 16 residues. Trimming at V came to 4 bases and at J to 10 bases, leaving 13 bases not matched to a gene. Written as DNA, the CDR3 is TGTGCCAGCAGCCCCCAGGATACAGGGGGTTGGTCACCCCTCCACTTT. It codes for CASSPQDTGGWSPLHF.

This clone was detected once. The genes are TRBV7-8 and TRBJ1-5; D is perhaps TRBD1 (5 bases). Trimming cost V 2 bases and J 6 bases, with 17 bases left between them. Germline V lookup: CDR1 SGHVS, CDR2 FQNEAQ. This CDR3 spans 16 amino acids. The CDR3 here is CASSLRFWDRRQPQHF. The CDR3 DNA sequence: TGTGCCAGCAGCTTACGGTTCTGGGACCGGCGTCAGCCCCAGCATTTT.